This T cell receptor (beta chain) originates from a study of cytomegalovirus exposure and HLA in healthy donors. PCR primers comprised 60 Vbeta and 13 Jbeta primers. This table comes from immunoSEQ multiplex PCR, and its TCRdb copy is limited to in-frame clones, with some not included. The data contain under 200,000 clones, 79% of them seen just once; the ten biggest clones take up about 2.3%. In regard to this clone: Within the sample, other DNA sequences also encode this same CDR3.

The ends were cut back, 1 base at V and 0 bases at J, with 7 bases in the middle. The CDR3 spans 15 residues. Per germline, CDR1 MNHNS and CDR2 SASEGT. This TCR came from a woman aged 50 to 65 in good health and CMV-seronegative. Sequencing was done on a sample of PBMCs. The rearrangement joins TRBV6-1 to TRBJ1-3; D is ambiguous. CDR3 nucleotides: TGTGCCAGCAGTGAAGAACATCTCTCTGGAAACACCATATATTTT. The encoded protein is CASSEEHLSGNTIYF.